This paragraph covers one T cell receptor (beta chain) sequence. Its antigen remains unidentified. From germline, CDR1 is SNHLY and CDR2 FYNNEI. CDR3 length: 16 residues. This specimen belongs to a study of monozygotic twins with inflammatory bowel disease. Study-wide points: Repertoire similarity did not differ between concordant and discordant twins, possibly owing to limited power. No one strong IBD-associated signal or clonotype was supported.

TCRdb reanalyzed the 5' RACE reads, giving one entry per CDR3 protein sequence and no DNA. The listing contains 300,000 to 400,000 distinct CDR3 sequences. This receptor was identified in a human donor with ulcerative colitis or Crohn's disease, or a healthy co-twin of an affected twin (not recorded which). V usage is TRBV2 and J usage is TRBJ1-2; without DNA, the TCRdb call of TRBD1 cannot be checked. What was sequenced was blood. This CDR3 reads CASSEGGQGGLIGYTF.